Detailed here is one TCR beta chain. Its antigen is unknown. This sample stems from a study of shared clonotypes between healthy human individuals. General observations from the study: Only blood underwent sampling, and tissue repertoires likely differ.

Only Caucasian adults living in Nashville, Tennessee made up the donor group. Clones were sequenced by immunoSEQ multiplex PCR, and TCRdb holds only the in-frame ones, with some missing. The sample contains about 2.3 million clones, over 90% of which appear only once. The receptor's source is a man between 18 and 29 years old in good health. Some clones in this sample may be carry-over from other donors' samples. The specimen sequenced was naive CD4+ T cells from PBMCs. Subset: CD45RA+ positively selected.

The CDR3, as DNA: TGCGCCAGCAGCCCAGGGACTGCCTATCCAGATACGCAGTATTTT. This encodes CASSPGTAYPDTQYF. This chain uses TRBV5-1 with TRBJ2-3; possible D gene TRBD2, 6 bases. In germline, CDR1 is SGHRS, CDR2 YFSETQ. V was pared by 4 bases and J by 4 bases, with 16 bases between. The CDR3 has 15 amino acids.